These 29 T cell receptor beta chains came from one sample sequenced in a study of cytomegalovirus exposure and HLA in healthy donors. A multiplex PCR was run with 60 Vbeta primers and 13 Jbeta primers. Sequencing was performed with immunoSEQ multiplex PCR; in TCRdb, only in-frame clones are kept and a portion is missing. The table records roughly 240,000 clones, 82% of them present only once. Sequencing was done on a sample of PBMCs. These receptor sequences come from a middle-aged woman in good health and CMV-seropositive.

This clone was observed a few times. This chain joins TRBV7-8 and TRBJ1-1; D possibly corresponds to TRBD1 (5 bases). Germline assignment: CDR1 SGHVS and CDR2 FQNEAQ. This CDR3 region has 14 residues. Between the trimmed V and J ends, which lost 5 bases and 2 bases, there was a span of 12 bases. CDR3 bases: TGTGCCAGCAGCCAGCCGACAGCTAACACTGAAGCTTTCTTT. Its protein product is CASSQPTANTEAFF.

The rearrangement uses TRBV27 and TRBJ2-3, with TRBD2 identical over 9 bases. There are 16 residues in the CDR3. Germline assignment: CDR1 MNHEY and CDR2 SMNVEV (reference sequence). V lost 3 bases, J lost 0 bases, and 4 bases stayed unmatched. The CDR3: CASSFGLAGSTDTQYF. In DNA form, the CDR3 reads TGTGCCAGCAGTTTCGGGCTAGCGGGGAGCACAGATACGCAGTATTTT.

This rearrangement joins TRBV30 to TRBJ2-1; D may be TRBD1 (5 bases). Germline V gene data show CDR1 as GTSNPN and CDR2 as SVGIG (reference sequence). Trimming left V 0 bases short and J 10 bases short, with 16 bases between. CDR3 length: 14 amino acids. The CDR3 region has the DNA TGTGCCTGGAGTGTAAGGGGATTGGGATGGGAGCAGTTCTTC. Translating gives CAWSVRGLGWEQFF.

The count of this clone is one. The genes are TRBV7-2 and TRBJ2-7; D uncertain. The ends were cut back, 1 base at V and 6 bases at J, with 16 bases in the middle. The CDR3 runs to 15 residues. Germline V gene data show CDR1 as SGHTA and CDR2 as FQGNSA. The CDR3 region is CASSLEGTSRVEQYF. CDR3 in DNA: TGTGCCAGCAGCTTAGAAGGAACCTCCCGGGTCGAGCAGTACTTC.

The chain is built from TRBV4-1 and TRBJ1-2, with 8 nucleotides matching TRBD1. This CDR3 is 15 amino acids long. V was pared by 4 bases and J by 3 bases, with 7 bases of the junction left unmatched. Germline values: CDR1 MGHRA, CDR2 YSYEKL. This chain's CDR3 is CASSLTGEGYYGYTF. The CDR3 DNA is TGCGCCAGCAGCCTGACAGGGGAAGGGTACTATGGCTACACCTTC.

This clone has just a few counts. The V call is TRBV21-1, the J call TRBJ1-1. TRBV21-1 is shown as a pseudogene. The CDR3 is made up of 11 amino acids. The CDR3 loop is CASSPQREAFF. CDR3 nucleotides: TGTGCCAGCAGCCCCCAGAGGGAAGCTTTCTTT.

The CDR3 loop is CAWMSPGSLPNTEAFF. The CDR3 DNA reads as TGTGCCTGGATGTCCCCAGGGTCTCTCCCGAACACTGAAGCTTTCTTT. This chain joins TRBV30 and TRBJ1-1; weak D call: TRBD1 (5 bases). Germline loops: CDR1 GTSNPN, CDR2 SVGIG (reference sequence). Trimming removed 4 bases at V and 1 base at J, with 19 bases between. This CDR3 region has 16 residues.

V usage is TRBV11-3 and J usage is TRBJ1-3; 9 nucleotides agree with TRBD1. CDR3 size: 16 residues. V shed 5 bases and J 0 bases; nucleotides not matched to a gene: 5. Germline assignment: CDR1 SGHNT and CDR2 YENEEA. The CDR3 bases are TGTGCCAGCAGCCAGGGACAGGGCTACTCTGGAAACACCATATATTTT. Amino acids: CASSQGQGYSGNTIYF.

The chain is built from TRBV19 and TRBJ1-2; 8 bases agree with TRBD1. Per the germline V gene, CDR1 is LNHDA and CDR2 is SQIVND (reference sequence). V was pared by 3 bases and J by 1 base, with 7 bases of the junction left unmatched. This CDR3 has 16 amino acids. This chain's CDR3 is CASSMVGQAVNYGYTF. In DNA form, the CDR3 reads TGTGCCAGTAGTATGGTGGGACAGGCTGTTAACTATGGCTACACCTTC.

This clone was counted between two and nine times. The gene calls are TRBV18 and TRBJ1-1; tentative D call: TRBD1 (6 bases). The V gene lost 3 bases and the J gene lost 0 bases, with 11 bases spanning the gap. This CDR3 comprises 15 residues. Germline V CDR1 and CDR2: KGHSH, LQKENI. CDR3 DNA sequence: TGTGCCAGCTCACCTTCGGACAGCCTGAACACTGAAGCTTTCTTT. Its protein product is CASSPSDSLNTEAFF.

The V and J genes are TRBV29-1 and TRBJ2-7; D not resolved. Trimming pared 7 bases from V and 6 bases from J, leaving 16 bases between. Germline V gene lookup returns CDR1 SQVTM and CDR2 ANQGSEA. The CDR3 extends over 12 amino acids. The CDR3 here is CSGGFVAGEQYF. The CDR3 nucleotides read TGCAGCGGTGGTTTTGTGGCTGGCGAGCAGTACTTC.

The CDR3 nucleotides are TGTGCCAGCAGAGGGACAGGAATTTCCTACGAGCAGTACTTC. Translation gives CASRGTGISYEQYF. The chain carries TRBV6-5 and TRBJ2-7; 8 bases are shared with TRBD1. This CDR3 is built from 14 residues. Germline loops: CDR1 MNHEY, CDR2 SVGAGI. Germline trimming cut 6 bases from V and 1 base from J; bases unmatched to any gene: 5.

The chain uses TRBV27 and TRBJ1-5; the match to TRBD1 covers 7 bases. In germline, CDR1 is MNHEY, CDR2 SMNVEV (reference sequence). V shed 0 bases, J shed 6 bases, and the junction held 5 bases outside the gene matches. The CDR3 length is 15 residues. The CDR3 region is CASSLSSTGVQPQHF. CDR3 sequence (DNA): TGTGCCAGCAGTTTATCGTCCACAGGGGTTCAGCCCCAGCATTTT.

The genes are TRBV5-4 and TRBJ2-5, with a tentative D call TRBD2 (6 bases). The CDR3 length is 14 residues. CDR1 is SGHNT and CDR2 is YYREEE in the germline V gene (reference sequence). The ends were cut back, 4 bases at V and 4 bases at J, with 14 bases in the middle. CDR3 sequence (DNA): TGTGCCAGCAGCGACTCGGCGGGGTCAGAGACCCAGTACTTC. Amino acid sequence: CASSDSAGSETQYF.

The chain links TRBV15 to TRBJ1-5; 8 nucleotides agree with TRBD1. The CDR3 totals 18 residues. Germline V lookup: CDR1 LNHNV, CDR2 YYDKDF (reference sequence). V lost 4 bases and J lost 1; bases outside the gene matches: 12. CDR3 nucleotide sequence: TGTGCCACCAGCAATACCGACAGGGGTCCACCCAGCAATCAGCCCCAGCATTTT. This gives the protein CATSNTDRGPPSNQPQHF.

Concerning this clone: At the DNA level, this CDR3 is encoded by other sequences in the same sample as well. The CDR3 region is CASSLAGDTGELFF. CDR3 sequence (DNA): TGCGCCAGCAGCTTGGCAGGCGACACCGGGGAGCTGTTTTTT. The chain uses TRBV5-1 and TRBJ2-2, with no clear D. This CDR3 spans 14 amino acids. The V end was cut by 0 bases, the J end by 3 bases, with 6 bases between. CDR1 is SGHRS, CDR2 YFSETQ, per germline.

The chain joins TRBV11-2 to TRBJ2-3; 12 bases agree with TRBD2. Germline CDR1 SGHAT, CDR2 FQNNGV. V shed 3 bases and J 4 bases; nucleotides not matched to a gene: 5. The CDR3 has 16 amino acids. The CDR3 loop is CASSLLAGGLSDTQYF. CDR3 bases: TGTGCCAGCAGCTTGCTAGCGGGGGGGCTCTCAGATACGCAGTATTTT.

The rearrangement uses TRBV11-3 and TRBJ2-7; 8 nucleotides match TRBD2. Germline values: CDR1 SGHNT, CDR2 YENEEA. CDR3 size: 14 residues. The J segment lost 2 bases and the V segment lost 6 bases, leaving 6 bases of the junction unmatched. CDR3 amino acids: CASSLLAVAYEQYF. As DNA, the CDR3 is TGTGCCAGCAGTCTACTAGCGGTAGCCTACGAGCAGTACTTC.

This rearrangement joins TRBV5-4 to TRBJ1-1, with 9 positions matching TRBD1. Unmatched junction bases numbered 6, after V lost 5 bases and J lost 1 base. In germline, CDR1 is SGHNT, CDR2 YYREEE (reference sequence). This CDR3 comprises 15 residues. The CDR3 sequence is CASSPNRGRNTEAFF. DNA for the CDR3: TGTGCCAGCAGTCCTAACAGGGGGCGGAACACTGAAGCTTTCTTT.

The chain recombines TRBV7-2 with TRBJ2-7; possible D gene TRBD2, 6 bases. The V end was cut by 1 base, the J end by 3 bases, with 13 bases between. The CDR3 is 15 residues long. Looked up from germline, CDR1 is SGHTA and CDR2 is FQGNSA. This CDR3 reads CASSLEAGRNYEQYF. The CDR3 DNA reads TGTGCCAGCAGCTTAGAGGCGGGAAGAAACTACGAGCAGTACTTC.

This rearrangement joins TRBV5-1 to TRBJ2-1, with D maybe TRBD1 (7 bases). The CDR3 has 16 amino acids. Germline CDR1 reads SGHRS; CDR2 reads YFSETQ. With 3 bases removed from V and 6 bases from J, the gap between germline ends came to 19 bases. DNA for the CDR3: TGCGCCAGCAGCTCCCAGGGGGTGTTGGGAGGCAATGAGCAGTTCTTC. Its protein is CASSSQGVLGGNEQFF.

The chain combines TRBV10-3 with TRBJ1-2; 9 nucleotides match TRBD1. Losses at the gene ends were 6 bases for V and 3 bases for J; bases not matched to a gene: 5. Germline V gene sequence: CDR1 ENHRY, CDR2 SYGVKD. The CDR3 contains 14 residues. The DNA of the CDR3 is TGTGCCATCAGCTTGGGACAGGGAGACTATGGCTACACCTTC. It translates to CAISLGQGDYGYTF.

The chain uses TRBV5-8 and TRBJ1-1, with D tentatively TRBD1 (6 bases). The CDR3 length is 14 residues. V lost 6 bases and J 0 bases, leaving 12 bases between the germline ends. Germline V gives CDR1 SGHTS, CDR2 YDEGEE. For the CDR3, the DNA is TGTGCCAGCACCCGCGGACAGCTGAACACTGAAGCTTTCTTT. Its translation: CASTRGQLNTEAFF.

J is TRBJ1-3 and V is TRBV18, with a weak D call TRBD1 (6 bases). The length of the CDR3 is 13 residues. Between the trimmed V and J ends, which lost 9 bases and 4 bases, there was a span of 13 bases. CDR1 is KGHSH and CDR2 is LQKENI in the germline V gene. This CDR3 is CASSGQTGNTIYF. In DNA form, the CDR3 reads TGTGCCAGTTCGGGACAAACAGGAAACACCATATATTTT.

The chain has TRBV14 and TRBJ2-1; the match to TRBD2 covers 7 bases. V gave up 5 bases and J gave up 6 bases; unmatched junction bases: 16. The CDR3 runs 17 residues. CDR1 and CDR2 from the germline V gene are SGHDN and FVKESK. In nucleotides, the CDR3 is TGTGCCAGCAGCTACTTCCTAGCTAGCGGTCAAGGCAATGAGCAGTTCTTC. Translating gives CASSYFLASGQGNEQFF.

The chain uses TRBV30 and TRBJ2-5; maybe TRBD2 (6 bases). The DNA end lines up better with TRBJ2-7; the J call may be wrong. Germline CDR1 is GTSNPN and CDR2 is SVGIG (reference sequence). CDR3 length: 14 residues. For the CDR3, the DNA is TGTGCCTGGAGCCATACTAGCCCCATAGACGAGCAGTACTTC. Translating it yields CAWSHTSPIDEQYF.

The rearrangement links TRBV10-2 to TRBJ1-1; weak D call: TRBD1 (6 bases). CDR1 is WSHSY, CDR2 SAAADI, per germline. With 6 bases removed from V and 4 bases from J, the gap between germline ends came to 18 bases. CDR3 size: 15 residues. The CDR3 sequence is CASRLLQGRSTEAFF. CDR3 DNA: TGCGCCAGCAGACTTCTACAGGGCAGGAGCACTGAAGCTTTCTTT.

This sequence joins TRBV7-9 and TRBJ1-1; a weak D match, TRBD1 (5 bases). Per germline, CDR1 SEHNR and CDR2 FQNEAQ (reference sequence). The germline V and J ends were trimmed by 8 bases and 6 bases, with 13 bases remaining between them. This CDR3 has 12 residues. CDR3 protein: CASGVAGAEAFF. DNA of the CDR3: TGTGCCAGCGGTGTCGCGGGGGCTGAAGCTTTCTTT.

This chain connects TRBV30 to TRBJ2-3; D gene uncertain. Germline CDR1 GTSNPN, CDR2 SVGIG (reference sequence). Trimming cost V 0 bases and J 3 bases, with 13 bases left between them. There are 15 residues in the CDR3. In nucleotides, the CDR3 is TGTGCCTGGAGTGTACGTAATTGGAGAACAGATACGCAGTATTTT. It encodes CAWSVRNWRTDTQYF.